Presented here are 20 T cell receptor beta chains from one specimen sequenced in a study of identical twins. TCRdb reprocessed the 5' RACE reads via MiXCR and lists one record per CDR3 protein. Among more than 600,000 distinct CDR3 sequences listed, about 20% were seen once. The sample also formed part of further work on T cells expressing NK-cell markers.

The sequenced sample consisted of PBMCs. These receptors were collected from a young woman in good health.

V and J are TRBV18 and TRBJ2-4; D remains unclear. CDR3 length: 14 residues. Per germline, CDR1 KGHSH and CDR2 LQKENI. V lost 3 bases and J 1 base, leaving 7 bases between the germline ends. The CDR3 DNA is TGTGCCAGCTCACCTAAGGACGCCAAAAACATTCAGTACTTC. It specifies CASSPKDAKNIQYF.

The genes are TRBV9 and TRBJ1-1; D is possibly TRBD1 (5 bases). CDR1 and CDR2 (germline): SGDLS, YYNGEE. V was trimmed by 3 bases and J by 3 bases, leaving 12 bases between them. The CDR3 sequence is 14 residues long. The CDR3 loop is CASSDGQGYTEAFF. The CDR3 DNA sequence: TGTGCCAGCAGCGACGGACAAGGTTACACTGAAGCTTTCTTT.

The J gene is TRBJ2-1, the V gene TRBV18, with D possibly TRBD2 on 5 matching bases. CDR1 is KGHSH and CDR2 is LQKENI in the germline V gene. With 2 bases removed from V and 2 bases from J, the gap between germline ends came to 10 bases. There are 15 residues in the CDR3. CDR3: CASSPMRAPYNEQFF. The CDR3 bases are TGTGCCAGCTCACCAATGCGGGCTCCCTACAATGAGCAGTTCTTC. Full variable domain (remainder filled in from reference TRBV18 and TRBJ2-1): NAGVMQNPRHLVRRRGQEARLRCSPMKGHSHVYWYRQLPEEGLKFMVYLQKENIIDESGMPKERFSAEFPKEGPSILRIQQVVRGDSAAYFCASSPMRAPYNEQFFGPGTRLTVL.

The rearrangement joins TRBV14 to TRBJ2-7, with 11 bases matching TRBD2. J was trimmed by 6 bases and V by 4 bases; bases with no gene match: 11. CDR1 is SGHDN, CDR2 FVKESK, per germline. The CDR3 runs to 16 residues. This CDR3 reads CASSPKIAGGPTEQYF. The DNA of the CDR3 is TGTGCCAGCAGCCCGAAGATAGCGGGAGGGCCGACCGAGCAGTACTTC. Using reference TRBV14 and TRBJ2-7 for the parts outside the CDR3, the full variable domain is EAGVTQFPSHSVIEKGQTVTLRCDPISGHDNLYWYRRVMGKEIKFLLHFVKESKQDESGMPNNRFLAERTGGTYSTLKVQPAELEDSGVYFCASSPKIAGGPTEQYFGPGTRLTVT.

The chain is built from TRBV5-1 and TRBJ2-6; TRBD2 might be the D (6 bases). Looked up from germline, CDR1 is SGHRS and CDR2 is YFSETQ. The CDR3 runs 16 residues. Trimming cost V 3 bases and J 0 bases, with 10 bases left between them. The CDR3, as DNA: TGCGCCAGCAGCTCCGGGGGTAGCTCTGGGGCCAACGTCCTGACTTTC. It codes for CASSSGGSSGANVLTF.

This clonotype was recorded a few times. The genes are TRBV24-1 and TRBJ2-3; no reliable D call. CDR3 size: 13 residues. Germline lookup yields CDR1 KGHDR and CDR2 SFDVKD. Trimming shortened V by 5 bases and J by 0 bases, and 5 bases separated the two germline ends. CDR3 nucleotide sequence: TGTGCCACCAGTGTGGACAGCACAGATACGCAGTATTTT. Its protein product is CATSVDSTDTQYF.

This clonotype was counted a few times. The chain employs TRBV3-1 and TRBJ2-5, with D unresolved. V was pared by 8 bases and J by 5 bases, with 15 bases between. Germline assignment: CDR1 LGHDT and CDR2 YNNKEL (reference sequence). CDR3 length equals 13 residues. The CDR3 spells CASLSSGRETQYF. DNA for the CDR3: TGTGCCAGCCTCAGCTCAGGCCGGGAGACCCAGTACTTC.

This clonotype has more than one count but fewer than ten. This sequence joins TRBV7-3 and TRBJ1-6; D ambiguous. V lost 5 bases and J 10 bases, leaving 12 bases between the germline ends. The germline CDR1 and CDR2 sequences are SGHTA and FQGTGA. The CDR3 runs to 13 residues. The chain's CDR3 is CASSPRVGSPLHF. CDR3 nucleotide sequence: TGTGCCAGCAGCCCTAGGGTGGGATCACCCCTCCACTTT.

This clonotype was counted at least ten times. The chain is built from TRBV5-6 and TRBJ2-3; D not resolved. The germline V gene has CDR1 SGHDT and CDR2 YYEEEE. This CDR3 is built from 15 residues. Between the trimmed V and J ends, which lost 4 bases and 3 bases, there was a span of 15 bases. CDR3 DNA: TGTGCCAGCAGCGGTTTAGGTGGCTTGACAGATACGCAGTATTTT. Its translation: CASSGLGGLTDTQYF.

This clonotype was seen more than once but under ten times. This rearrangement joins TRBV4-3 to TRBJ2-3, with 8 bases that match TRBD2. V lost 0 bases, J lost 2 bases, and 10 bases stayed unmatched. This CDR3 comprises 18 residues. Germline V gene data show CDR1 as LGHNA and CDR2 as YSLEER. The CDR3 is CASSQDRGAAGATDTQYF. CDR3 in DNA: TGCGCCAGCAGCCAAGATCGGGGGGCAGCGGGAGCCACAGATACGCAGTATTTT.

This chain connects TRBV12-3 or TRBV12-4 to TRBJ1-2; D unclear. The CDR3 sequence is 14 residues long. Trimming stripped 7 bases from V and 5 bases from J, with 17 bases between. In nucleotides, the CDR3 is TGTGCCAGCATCATTTCCAGCCAGCCTTATGGCTACACCTTC. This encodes CASIISSQPYGYTF.

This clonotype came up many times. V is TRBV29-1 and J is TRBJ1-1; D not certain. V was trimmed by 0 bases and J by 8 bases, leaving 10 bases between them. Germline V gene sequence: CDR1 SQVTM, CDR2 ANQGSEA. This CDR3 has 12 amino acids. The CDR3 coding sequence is TGCAGCGTTGAAGAAGGGTGGAACGAAGCTTTCTTT. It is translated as CSVEEGWNEAFF.

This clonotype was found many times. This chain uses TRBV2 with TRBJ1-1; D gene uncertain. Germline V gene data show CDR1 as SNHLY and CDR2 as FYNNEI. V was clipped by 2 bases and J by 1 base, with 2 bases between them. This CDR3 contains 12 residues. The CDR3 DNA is TGTGCCAGCAGTGAACAGAACACTGAAGCTTTCTTT. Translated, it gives CASSEQNTEAFF.

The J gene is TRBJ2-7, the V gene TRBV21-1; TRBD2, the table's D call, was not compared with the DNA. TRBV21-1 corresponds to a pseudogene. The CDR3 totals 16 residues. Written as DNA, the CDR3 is TGTGCCAGCAGCAAGCCGGGACTAGCGGGAGGTTACGAGCAGTACTTC. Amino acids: CASSKPGLAGGYEQYF.

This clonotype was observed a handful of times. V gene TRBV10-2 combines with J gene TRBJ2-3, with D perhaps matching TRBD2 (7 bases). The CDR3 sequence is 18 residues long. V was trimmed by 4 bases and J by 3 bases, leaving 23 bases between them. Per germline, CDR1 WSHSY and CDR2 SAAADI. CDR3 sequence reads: CASSAQISAGALTDTQYF. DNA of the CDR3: TGCGCCAGCAGTGCCCAAATATCGGCGGGGGCCCTTACAGATACGCAGTATTTT.

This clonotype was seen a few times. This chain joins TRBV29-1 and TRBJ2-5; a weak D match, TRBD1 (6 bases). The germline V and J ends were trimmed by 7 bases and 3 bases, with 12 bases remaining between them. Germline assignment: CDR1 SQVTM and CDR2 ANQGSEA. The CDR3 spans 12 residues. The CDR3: CSARTEEETQYF. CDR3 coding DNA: TGCAGCGCCAGGACAGAGGAAGAGACCCAGTACTTC.

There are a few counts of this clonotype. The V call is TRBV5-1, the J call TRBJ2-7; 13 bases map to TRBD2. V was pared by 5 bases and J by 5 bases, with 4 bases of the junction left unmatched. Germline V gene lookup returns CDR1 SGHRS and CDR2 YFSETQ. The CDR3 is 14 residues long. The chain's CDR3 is CASSSLAGGNEQYF. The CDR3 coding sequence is TGCGCCAGCAGTTCACTAGCGGGAGGGAACGAGCAGTACTTC.

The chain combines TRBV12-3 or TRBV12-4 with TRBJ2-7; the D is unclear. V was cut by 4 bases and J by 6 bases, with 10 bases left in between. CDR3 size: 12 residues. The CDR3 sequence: CASSSVFGEQYF. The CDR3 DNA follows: TGTGCCAGCAGTTCAGTCTTTGGCGAGCAGTACTTC.

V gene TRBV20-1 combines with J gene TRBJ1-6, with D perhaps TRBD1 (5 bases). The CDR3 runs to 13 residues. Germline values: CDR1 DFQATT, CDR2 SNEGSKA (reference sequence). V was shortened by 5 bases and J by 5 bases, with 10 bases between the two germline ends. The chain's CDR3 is CSAGRGDNSPLHF. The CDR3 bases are TGCAGTGCTGGCCGGGGCGATAATTCACCCCTCCACTTT.

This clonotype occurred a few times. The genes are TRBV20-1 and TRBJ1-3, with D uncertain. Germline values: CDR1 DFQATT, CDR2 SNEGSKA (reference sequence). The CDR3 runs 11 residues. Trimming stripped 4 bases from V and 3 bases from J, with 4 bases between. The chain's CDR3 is CSAKVGNTIYF. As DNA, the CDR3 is TGCAGTGCTAAAGTTGGAAACACCATATATTTT.